This T cell receptor beta chain was identified in a study of blood T cell repertoires in COVID-19. Each participant's cohort was designated according to participant-reported clinical history. Each recovered donor of Cohort 3 presented with two negative PCRs, clearance, or symptom resolution. Notes on this clone: Other DNA sequences from this sample encode an identical CDR3 as well.

Generated by immunoSEQ multiplex PCR, the TCRdb table keeps only in-frame clones and is missing some. The repertoire consists of 370,000 or so clones, with more than 70% occurring once and the leading ten covering around 1.3%. This CDR3 is 15 amino acids long. V gave up 0 bases and J gave up 1 base, with 7 bases separating them. The V gene's germline CDR1 is SGHRS and CDR2 YFSETQ. Sequenced sample: PBMCs or T cells enriched from blood (not recorded which). This TCR came from a man aged 25-40 years who had recovered from COVID-19. The chain carries TRBV5-1 and TRBJ2-2; maybe TRBD1 (6 bases). CDR3 sequence: CASSLGGQNTGELFF. The CDR3 coding sequence is TGCGCCAGCAGCTTGGGGGGGCAGAACACCGGGGAGCTGTTTTTT.